Below, 29 T cell receptor beta chains from the same sample are listed, as sequenced in a study of blood T cell repertoires in COVID-19. The data were produced by immunoSEQ multiplex PCR, yet TCRdb's version contains in-frame clones alone and is incomplete. There are some 340,000 clones in the sample; 85% to 95% occur only once, and approximately 4.1% lies in the top ten. Sequencing used PBMCs or T cells enriched from blood (not recorded which). These receptor sequences come from a woman aged 25 to 45 who had been exposed to COVID-19.

This chain uses TRBV5-4 with TRBJ2-2, with 9 nucleotides matching TRBD2. Germline V gene sequence: CDR1 SGHNT, CDR2 YYREEE (reference sequence). There are 14 residues in the CDR3. Trimming took 6 bases from V and 6 from J; bases not matched to a gene: 6. The DNA for the CDR3 is TGTGCCAGCATGGCGGGGGGGCGACCCGGGGAGCTGTTTTTT. Protein: CASMAGGRPGELFF.

The table lists this clone with a count of one. The genes are TRBV5-6 and TRBJ2-7; D is ambiguous. CDR3 size: 12 residues. The germline V gene encodes CDR1 SGHDT and CDR2 YYEEEE. Trimming cost V 3 bases and J 3 bases, with 7 bases left between them. The CDR3 loop reads CASSSGFYEQYF. CDR3 DNA: TGTGCCAGCAGCTCCGGGTTCTACGAGCAGTACTTC. The full variable domain, its missing parts supplied by reference TRBV5-6 and TRBJ2-7, is DAGVTQSPTHLIKTRGQQVTLRCSPKSGHDTVSWYQQALGQGPQFIFQYYEEEERQRGNFPDRFSGHQFPNYSSELNVNALLLGDSALYLCASSSGFYEQYFGPGTRLTVT.

The V and J genes are TRBV2 and TRBJ2-3, with no clear D. Per the germline V gene, CDR1 is SNHLY and CDR2 is FYNNEI. V lost 2 bases to trimming and J lost 3 bases, with 6 bases between them. This CDR3 contains 13 residues. This CDR3 is CASSELETDTQYF. The CDR3 nucleotides are TGTGCCAGCAGTGAACTCGAGACAGATACGCAGTATTTT.

V gene TRBV10-3 combines with J gene TRBJ1-2, with 7 bases aligning to TRBD1. The ends lost 6 bases at V and 6 bases at J; junction bases unmatched: 10. CDR1 ENHRY and CDR2 SYGVKD come from the germline V gene. The CDR3 consists of 14 residues. For the CDR3, the DNA is TGTGCCATCAGCAGAGAGACAGGGACCCATGGCTACACCTTC. It codes for CAISRETGTHGYTF.

V gene TRBV5-1 combines with J gene TRBJ1-3; maybe TRBD1 (6 bases). The V end was cut by 0 bases, the J end by 0 bases, with 10 bases between. Germline CDR1 SGHRS, CDR2 YFSETQ. The CDR3 extends over 16 amino acids. CDR3 amino acids: CASSLGTEYSGNTIYF. The CDR3 nucleotides are TGCGCCAGCAGCTTGGGGACAGAGTACTCTGGAAACACCATATATTTT.

V usage is TRBV19 and J usage is TRBJ2-1; TRBD2 is a possible D gene (5 bases). The CDR3 extends over 15 amino acids. The V and J ends lost 4 bases and 8 bases respectively, with 18 bases between them. CDR1 and CDR2 (germline): LNHDA, SQIVND (reference sequence). This CDR3 reads CASSNLAAGGDEQFF. The CDR3 nucleotides are TGTGCCAGTAGTAACCTAGCTGCAGGAGGCGATGAGCAGTTCTTC.

The V call is TRBV28, the J call TRBJ1-2, with 8 bases identical to TRBD1. With V trimmed by 3 bases and J by 5 bases, 5 bases remained unmatched. CDR3 length: 14 residues. Germline lookup yields CDR1 MDHEN and CDR2 SYDVKM. The CDR3 sequence: CASSFQTGVYGYTF. The CDR3 nucleotides read TGTGCCAGCAGTTTCCAGACAGGGGTTTATGGCTACACCTTC.

V and J are TRBV11-2 and TRBJ2-3; D possibly corresponds to TRBD2 (5 bases). Germline V CDR1 and CDR2: SGHAT, FQNNGV. The CDR3 covers 11 residues. CDR3 in amino acids: CASGVTDTQYF. The CDR3 DNA reads TGTGCTTCCGGGGTTACAGATACGCAGTATTTT.

The V call is TRBV7-2, the J call TRBJ1-2; D is undetermined. Germline CDR1 reads SGHTA; CDR2 reads FQGNSA. V was pared by 0 bases and J by 0 bases, with 8 bases between. This CDR3 region has 15 residues. CDR3 sequence reads: CASSLAADTNYGYTF. CDR3 DNA sequence: TGTGCCAGCAGCTTAGCCGCAGACACTAACTATGGCTACACCTTC.

The chain links TRBV6-1 to TRBJ1-2; TRBD1 matches at 10 bases. The CDR3 is made up of 15 amino acids. Germline V gene lookup returns CDR1 MNHNS and CDR2 SASEGT. After removal of 0 bases from V and 7 bases from J, the junction contained 5 bases not matched to a gene. The CDR3 spells CASSEAPGQGSGYTF. The CDR3, as DNA: TGTGCCAGCAGTGAAGCCCCGGGACAGGGGAGTGGCTACACCTTC.

V usage is TRBV9 and J usage is TRBJ2-3; the D gene is possibly TRBD1 (6 bases). V lost 4 bases, J lost 4 bases, and 19 bases lay in between. The CDR3 spans 16 residues. Germline V CDR1 and CDR2: SGDLS, YYNGEE. The CDR3 DNA reads TGTGCCAGCAGCTCCCCCGGGGCCTGGGGGCCAGATACGCAGTATTTT. Amino acids: CASSSPGAWGPDTQYF.

Here the CDR3 DNA reads TGTGCCAGCAGCTCACTGAAGGAGGATGAAAAACTGTTTTTT. It specifies CASSSLKEDEKLFF. The chain has TRBV5-6 and TRBJ1-4; D is ambiguous. This CDR3 region has 14 residues. Trimming removed 3 bases from V and 6 bases from J, with 12 bases in between. Germline V gene lookup returns CDR1 SGHDT and CDR2 YYEEEE.

In nucleotides, the CDR3 is TGTGCCAGCAGTGCTAATCGCGGGGGGACCTCCGAGACCCAGTACTTC. Protein product: CASSANRGGTSETQYF. The chain has TRBV2 and TRBJ2-5; 8 bases agree with TRBD2. The CDR3 is made up of 16 amino acids. Losses at the gene ends were 4 bases for V and 5 bases for J; bases not matched to a gene: 12. Germline values: CDR1 SNHLY, CDR2 FYNNEI.

This clone occurred a few times. Here the CDR3 reads CASRETGGSYEQYF. CDR3 DNA: TGTGCCAGTAGGGAAACAGGTGGATCCTACGAGCAGTACTTC. This sequence joins TRBV19 and TRBJ2-7, with a tentative D call TRBD1 (5 bases). Trimming cost V 6 bases and J 1 base, with 13 bases left between them. CDR3 size: 14 residues. CDR1 is LNHDA, CDR2 SQIVND, per germline (reference sequence).

The gene calls are TRBV7-8 and TRBJ1-2; TRBD1 aligns across 7 bases. Germline CDR1 reads SGHVS; CDR2 reads FQNEAQ. CDR3 length: 15 amino acids. V gave up 5 bases and J gave up 2 bases; unmatched junction bases: 8. CDR3 protein: CASSPGQSANYGYTF. The CDR3 bases are TGTGCCAGCAGCCCGGGACAGAGTGCCAACTATGGCTACACCTTC.

This clone was seen once. The chain recombines TRBV5-4 with TRBJ1-2, with D hard to call. The CDR3 runs 14 residues. CDR1 is SGHNT, CDR2 YYREEE, per germline (reference sequence). Trimming cost V 3 bases and J 4 bases, with 13 bases left between them. DNA for the CDR3: TGTGCCAGCAGCTCCCGACGGGATCCCTATGGCTACACCTTC. Protein sequence: CASSSRRDPYGYTF.

This sequence joins TRBV5-4 and TRBJ1-1; 7 nucleotides line up with TRBD1. V trimming: 0 bases; J trimming: 7 bases; junction bases outside the gene matches: 6. Germline loops: CDR1 SGHNT, CDR2 YYREEE (reference sequence). This CDR3 has 14 amino acids. The CDR3 region has the DNA TGTGCCAGCAGCTTGGGAGGGGGCTGGATTGAAGCTTTCTTT. Translating gives CASSLGGGWIEAFF.

This clone was recorded once. This sequence joins TRBV19 and TRBJ1-5, with D possibly TRBD1 on 6 matching bases. The germline gives CDR1 LNHDA, CDR2 SQIVND (reference sequence). Trimming took off 3 bases at V and 6 bases at J, with 15 bases between the two ends. The CDR3 length is 15 residues. Written as DNA, the CDR3 is TGTGCCAGTAGTATCCCCAACAGGGTGGGTCAGCCCCAGCATTTT. This sequence encodes CASSIPNRVGQPQHF.

The chain has TRBV28 and TRBJ2-2, with TRBD2 matching 8 bases. V trimming: 5 bases; J trimming: 0 bases; junction bases outside the gene matches: 5. CDR3 length: 16 amino acids. The germline CDR1 and CDR2 sequences are MDHEN and SYDVKM. The CDR3 region is CASSPGGAPNTGELFF. Here the CDR3 DNA reads TGTGCCAGCAGTCCCGGGGGGGCGCCGAACACCGGGGAGCTGTTTTTT.

The DNA of the CDR3 is TGTGCCAGCAGCCGCTCGGGCGGGGGGGGAGATACGCAGTATTTT. Amino acid sequence: CASSRSGGGGDTQYF. The chain recombines TRBV7-3 with TRBJ2-3; 9 bases map to TRBD2. Germline V lookup: CDR1 SGHTA, CDR2 FQGTGA. The CDR3 covers 15 residues. After removal of 5 bases from V and 5 bases from J, the junction contained 8 bases not matched to a gene.

The chain combines TRBV5-1 with TRBJ2-5; TRBD2 matches at 10 bases. V lost 1 base to trimming and J lost 5 bases; unmatched junction nucleotides: 17. The CDR3 has 19 residues. Per germline, CDR1 SGHRS and CDR2 YFSETQ. The CDR3 spells CASSLRLAGEYPRGETQYF. CDR3 DNA: TGCGCCAGCAGCTTGAGGCTAGCGGGGGAATACCCGAGGGGGGAGACCCAGTACTTC. The full variable domain, with the rest looked up from reference TRBV5-1 and TRBJ2-5, is KAGVTQTPRYLIKTRGQQVTLSCSPISGHRSVSWYQQTPGQGLQFLFEYFSETQRNKGNFPGRFSGRQFSNSRSEMNVSTLELGDSALYLCASSLRLAGEYPRGETQYFGPGTRLLVL.

The chain links TRBV7-2 to TRBJ1-5; D remains unclear. The CDR3 length is 16 residues. V was pared by 1 base and J by 1 base, with 11 bases between. Per germline, CDR1 SGHTA and CDR2 FQGNSA. The CDR3, as DNA: TGTGCCAGCAGCTTAGTCGGAGGCGGCAGCAATCAGCCCCAGCATTTT. Amino acids: CASSLVGGGSNQPQHF.

The chain couples TRBV5-6 to TRBJ2-5, with 10 positions matching TRBD2. The CDR3 covers 15 residues. CDR1 is SGHDT, CDR2 YYEEEE, per germline. V trimming: 0 bases; J trimming: 14 bases; junction bases outside the gene matches: 13. CDR3 region: CASSLVGLAGDPPYF. The CDR3 DNA follows: TGTGCCAGCAGCTTGGTCGGGCTAGCGGGGGACCCCCCCTACTTC.

The rearrangement links TRBV12-5 to TRBJ1-1; D possibly corresponds to TRBD1 (6 bases). V gave up 0 bases and J gave up 5 bases, with 10 bases separating them. The CDR3 contains 14 residues. Germline lookup yields CDR1 LGHNT and CDR2 FRNRAP. The CDR3 DNA reads TGTGCTAGTGGTTTGGTACAGGGAGTAACTGAAGCTTTCTTT. Protein: CASGLVQGVTEAFF.

The chain recombines TRBV27 with TRBJ1-1; the D gene is possibly TRBD1 (5 bases). V was clipped by 7 bases and J by 2 bases, with 11 bases between them. The CDR3 covers 13 residues. Germline lookup yields CDR1 MNHEY and CDR2 SMNVEV (reference sequence). CDR3 in amino acids: CASTSWGNTEAFF. The CDR3 DNA is TGTGCCAGCACCTCCTGGGGCAACACTGAAGCTTTCTTT.

The gene calls are TRBV19 and TRBJ2-3; no definite D call. This CDR3 region has 13 residues. Deletions cut 0 bases from V and 7 bases from J, with 8 bases between. CDR1 is LNHDA and CDR2 is SQIVND in the germline V gene (reference sequence). The chain's CDR3 is CASSIDYQNTQYF. CDR3 DNA: TGTGCCAGTAGTATAGATTACCAGAATACGCAGTATTTT.

The rearrangement uses TRBV27 and TRBJ1-5; D is perhaps TRBD1 (6 bases). Trimming cost V 5 bases and J 7 bases, with 15 bases left between them. From germline, CDR1 is MNHEY and CDR2 SMNVEV (reference sequence). The CDR3 is 14 amino acids. Here the CDR3 DNA reads TGTGCCAGCAGTCGGCACAGGGCATGGCAGCCCCAGCATTTT. Protein: CASSRHRAWQPQHF.

The chain combines TRBV7-6 with TRBJ1-2; 7 nucleotides match TRBD1. Germline trimming cut 2 bases from V and 3 bases from J; bases unmatched to any gene: 9. The CDR3 is 16 amino acids. Germline CDR1 SGHVS, CDR2 FNYEAQ. DNA of the CDR3: TGTGCCAGCAGCTTAAGGCGGGCAGGGGGGTACTATGGCTACACCTTC. Amino acid sequence: CASSLRRAGGYYGYTF.

Concerning this clone itself: This specimen includes other DNA sequences encoding the same CDR3. DNA of the CDR3: TGTGCCAGTAGTATGGGGAGAAACACTGAAGCTTTCTTT. This translates into CASSMGRNTEAFF. The rearrangement uses TRBV19 and TRBJ1-1; no reliable D call. Trimming took 3 bases from V and 2 from J, leaving 7 bases between them. The CDR3 has 13 amino acids. Germline CDR1 and CDR2: LNHDA and SQIVND (reference sequence).